This TCR beta chain was identified during a study of ipilimumab plus nivolumab after autologous stem cell transplantation. This clone was seen once. Its target is not known. General study results and limits: TCR repertoire, Treg phenotype and gut microbiota reportedly support more study of this approach.

Patients got 3 mg/kg IV nivolumab weeks 1, 4, 7, 10, then biweekly through week 26. Sequencing used immunoSEQ multiplex PCR; TCRdb keeps in-frame clones, though not all of them. Of 37,000 or so clones listed, 80% to 95% are singletons. This CDR3 is built from 18 residues. The germline V gene has CDR1 SGHRS and CDR2 YFSETQ. Trimming took off 5 bases at V and 2 bases at J, with 25 bases between the two ends. This material consisted of PBMCs, taken in a trial of ipilimumab plus nivolumab as post-transplant consolidation. This chain links TRBV5-1 with TRBJ1-1; D remains unclear. The sequence came from a male donor with multiple myeloma. Here the CDR3 DNA reads TGCGCCAGCAGTTCCCCGTACGAGATGGGGTCGACCAACACTGAAGCTTTCTTT. This translates into CASSSPYEMGSTNTEAFF.